This record concerns one T cell receptor beta chain sequence. This clone was detected a few times. The antigen it recognizes is unknown. The input lacks base qualities; no much larger clone sits a single base away. The meaning of the sample's time point label: cycle 2 day 1 (C2D1) of nivolumab. Every trial patient had relapsed following autologous stem cell transplantation, and prior brentuximab vedotin exposure was what differed among cohorts A, B and C. The trial cohort comprised roughly 50 patients with relapsed/refractory classical Hodgkin lymphoma whose best overall responses were complete response, partial response or progressive disease. Trial patients were treated with single-agent nivolumab in the multi-cohort phase II CheckMate 205 trial. An independent review committee assessed best overall response using the 2007 International Working Group response criteria. PBMCs from the trial were collected at three points: immediately before nivolumab initiation (C1D1), and during therapy at cycle 2 day 1 and cycle 4 day 1. After peripheral blood was drawn into 8 mL Vacutainer Cell Preparation Tubes, PBMCs were isolated by centrifugation and then cryopreserved.

V is pared back by 2 bases and J by 4 bases, with 14 bases lying between the germline termini. According to the germline V gene, CDR1 reads MNHNS and CDR2 reads SASEGT. Its CDR3 holds 15 amino acids, cysteine through phenylalanine. CDR3 DNA only is kept here, 45 bases in frame from base 1. The Qiagen DNeasy kit was used to extract genomic DNA from unsorted PBMCs and from the negatively selected CD4+ and CD8+ fractions. TCR beta CDR3 regions were amplified by immunoSEQ multiplex PCR using primers annealing to V and J segments. A synthetic immune receptor repertoire was used to minimize amplification bias, and any remaining bias was removed computationally after sequencing. Per the source publication's procedure: Custom Python scripts were used to quantify repertoire diversity as the Shannon entropy index. Unsorted, CD4+ and CD8+ repertoires were analyzed separately, except in combined analyses where CD4+ and CD8+ sequences were merged in silico. Clonal expansion was defined as a frequency increase of at least 2-fold after treatment compared with C1D1, and clones undetected at baseline were assigned a pseudocount of 0.5. Singleton clones were defined as clones with 0 or 1 copy at C1D1, and non-singleton clones were defined as clones with 2 or more copies. Clones expanded in unsorted samples were assigned a CD4+, CD8+ or unknown annotation through matching of protein sequences in sorted samples from the same patient. Diversity changes from C1D1 to C4D1 were tested in paired samples using Wilcoxon tests. The clones in this table, taken by TCRdb from immuneACCESS, are in-frame only. Not every clone is retained; where verified, under half of the shortfall comes from an unresolved V gene, and the cause of the rest is unknown. For V, J and clone size, that table is used; D and trimming come from the DNA. Present in this sample are some 20,000 clones, 80% of which were seen just once. The ten largest clones take up 15% to 20% of the sample.

The entry originates in a study of PD-1 blockade in classical Hodgkin lymphoma (dated by TCRdb to 2018 to 2021). Background on the whole study: Nivolumab dosing was 3 mg/kg intravenously every 2 weeks, continuing until either disease progression or unacceptable toxicity. The study used CyTOF and TCR beta sequencing to define a peripheral blood immune signature of response to PD-1 blockade in classical Hodgkin lymphoma.

Beyond this particular receptor, the publication reports: A significant rise by C4D1 was seen in CD4+ but not CD8+ TCR diversity (p=0.0027 vs p=0.16), with the rise being most apparent in complete responders (p=0.02). Baseline TCR diversity was reported to be lower in newly diagnosed patients than in healthy donors and to be lower still in relapsed/refractory patients. Patients starting nivolumab less than 1 year after ASCT had lower diversity and were excluded from later analyses to avoid confounding by immune reconstitution. Among trial patients, those achieving complete response had baseline diversity similar to that of newly diagnosed patients, while diversity was significantly lower in partial responders and progressors. Only a single clinical trial cohort was studied, and what caused the repertoire differences, possibly disease activity or prior therapy, remained undefined.

The source material was peripheral blood mononuclear cells (PBMCs), sampled before the second cycle of nivolumab. This clonotype originated in a human donor with classical Hodgkin lymphoma. The rearrangement joined TRBV6-1 to TRBJ1-1, with no confident D gene call. CDR3 region: CASSERQAPGTEAFF. The base sequence is TGTGCCAGCAGTGAACGCCAGGCCCCCGGCACTGAAGCTTTCTTT.